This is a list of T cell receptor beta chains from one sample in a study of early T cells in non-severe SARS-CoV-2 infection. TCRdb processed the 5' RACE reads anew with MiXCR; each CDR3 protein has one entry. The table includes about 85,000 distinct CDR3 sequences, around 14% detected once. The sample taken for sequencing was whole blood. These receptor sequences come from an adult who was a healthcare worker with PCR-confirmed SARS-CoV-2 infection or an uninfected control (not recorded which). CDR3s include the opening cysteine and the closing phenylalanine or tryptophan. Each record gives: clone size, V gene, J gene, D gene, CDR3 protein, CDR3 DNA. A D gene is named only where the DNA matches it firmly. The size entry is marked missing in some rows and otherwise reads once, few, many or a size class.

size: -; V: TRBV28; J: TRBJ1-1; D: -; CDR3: CASSLLGEGSNTEAFF; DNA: TGTGCCAGCAGTTTGTTGGGAGAGGGATCGAACACTGAAGCTTTCTTT
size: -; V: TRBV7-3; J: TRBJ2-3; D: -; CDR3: CASSPGTIGADTQYF; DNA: TGTGCCAGCAGCCCCGGGACAATAGGGGCAGATACGCAGTATTTT
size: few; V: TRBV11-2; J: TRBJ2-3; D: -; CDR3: CASSYLTDTQYF; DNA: TGTGCCAGCAGCTACCTCACAGATACGCAGTATTTT
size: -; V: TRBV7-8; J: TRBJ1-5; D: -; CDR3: CASSLYSQNANPQHF; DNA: TGTGCCAGCAGCTTATATTCGCAGAACGCCAACCCCCAGCATTTT
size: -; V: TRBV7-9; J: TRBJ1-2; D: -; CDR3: CASSSLGPTGGTNYGYTF; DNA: TGTGCCAGCAGCTCCCTTGGGCCGACGGGGGGCACTAACTATGGCTACACCTTC
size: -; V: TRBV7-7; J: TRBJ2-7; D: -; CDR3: CASSFYENYEQYF; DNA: TGTGCCAGCAGCTTTTACGAGAACTACGAGCAGTACTTC
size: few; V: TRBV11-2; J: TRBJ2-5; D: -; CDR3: CASSPRGAGGETQYF; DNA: TGTGCCAGCAGCCCCCGGGGGGCAGGGGGAGAGACCCAGTACTTC
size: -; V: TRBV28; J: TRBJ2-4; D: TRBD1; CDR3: CASSPPGTVKNIQYF; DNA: TGTGCCAGCAGTCCACCGGGGACAGTTAAAAACATTCAGTACTTC
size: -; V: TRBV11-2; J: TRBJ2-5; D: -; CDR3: CASSHGRNRRKETQYF; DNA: TGTGCCAGCAGTCACGGTCGAAACCGGAGGAAAGAGACCCAGTACTTC
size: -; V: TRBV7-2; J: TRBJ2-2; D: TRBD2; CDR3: CASSFPGSGGSHTGELFF; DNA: TGTGCCAGCAGCTTTCCGGGTAGCGGGGGTTCGCACACCGGGGAGCTGTTTTTT
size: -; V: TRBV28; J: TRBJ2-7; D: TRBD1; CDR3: CASSSTGTGALRVQYF; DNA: TGTGCCAGCAGTTCGACCGGGACAGGCGCCCTTCGGGTGCAGTACTTC
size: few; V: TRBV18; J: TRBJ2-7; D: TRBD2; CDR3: CASSPPGGSGSYEQYF; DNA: TGTGCCAGCTCTCCCCCGGGGGGTAGCGGCTCCTACGAGCAGTACTTC
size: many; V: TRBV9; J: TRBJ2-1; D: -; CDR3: CASSEGREDNEQFF; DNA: TGTGCCAGCAGCGAGGGCCGAGAAGACAATGAGCAGTTCTTC
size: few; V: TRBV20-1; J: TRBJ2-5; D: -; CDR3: CSARGQQETQYF; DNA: TGCAGTGCTAGAGGACAGCAAGAGACCCAGTACTTC
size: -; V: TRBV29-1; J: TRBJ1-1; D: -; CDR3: CSVDGVTEAFF; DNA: TGCAGCGTTGATGGGGTCACTGAAGCTTTCTTT
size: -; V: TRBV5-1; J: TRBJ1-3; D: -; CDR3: CASSSGRNSGNTIYF; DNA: TGCGCCAGCAGCTCCGGACGGAACTCTGGAAACACCATATATTTT
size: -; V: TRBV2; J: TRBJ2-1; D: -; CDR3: CASSEAGRLMGEQFF; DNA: TGTGCCAGCAGTGAAGCCGGTCGACTAATGGGCGAGCAGTTCTTC
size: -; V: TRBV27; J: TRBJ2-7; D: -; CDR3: CASSLWERDEQYF; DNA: TGTGCCAGCAGTTTATGGGAGAGGGACGAGCAGTACTTC
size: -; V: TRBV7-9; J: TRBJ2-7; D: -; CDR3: CASSLRQDYEQYF; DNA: TGTGCCAGCAGCTTGCGACAAGATTACGAGCAGTACTTC
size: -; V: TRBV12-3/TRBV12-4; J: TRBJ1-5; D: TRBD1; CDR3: CASSIQGALGNQPQHF; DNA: TGTGCCAGCAGCATACAGGGGGCATTAGGCAATCAGCCCCAGCATTTT
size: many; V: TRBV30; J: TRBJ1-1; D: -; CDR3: CAWSIEGFTEAFF; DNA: TGTGCCTGGAGTATTGAGGGCTTCACTGAAGCTTTCTTT
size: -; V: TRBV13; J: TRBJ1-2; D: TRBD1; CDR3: CASSLGQYYGYTF; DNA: TGTGCCAGCAGCTTGGGACAGTACTATGGCTACACCTTC
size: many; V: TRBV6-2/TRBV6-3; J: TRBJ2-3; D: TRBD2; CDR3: CASSGNLAGGPSDTQYF; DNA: TGTGCCAGCAGTGGCAACCTAGCGGGAGGGCCGTCAGATACGCAGTATTTT
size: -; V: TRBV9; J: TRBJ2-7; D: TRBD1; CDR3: CASSVGGTGPSYEQYF; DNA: TGTGCCAGCAGCGTAGGCGGGACAGGCCCTTCCTACGAGCAGTACTTC
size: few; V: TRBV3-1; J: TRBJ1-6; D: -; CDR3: CASSRKGSNSPLHF; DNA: TGTGCCAGCAGCCGAAAGGGGTCGAATTCACCCCTCCACTTT
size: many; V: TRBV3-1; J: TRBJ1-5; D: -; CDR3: CASSQQGALGEPQHF; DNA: TGTGCCAGCAGCCAACAAGGGGCTTTAGGTGAGCCCCAGCATTTT
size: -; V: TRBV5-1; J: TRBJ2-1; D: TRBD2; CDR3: CASNFRLAGDNEQFF; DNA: TGCGCCAGCAATTTTAGGCTAGCGGGGGATAATGAGCAGTTCTTC
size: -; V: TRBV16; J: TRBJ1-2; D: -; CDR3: CASSQSSGFYGYTF; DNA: TGTGCCAGCAGCCAATCGTCAGGGTTCTATGGCTACACCTTC
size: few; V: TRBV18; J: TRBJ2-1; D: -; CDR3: CASSPPGQGALRQFF; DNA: TGTGCCAGCTCACCACCGGGTCAGGGCGCGTTAAGACAGTTCTTC
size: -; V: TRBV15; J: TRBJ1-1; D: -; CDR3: CATSRAGIGGVRGTEAFF; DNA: TGTGCCACCAGCAGAGCAGGGATCGGGGGTGTCCGTGGCACTGAAGCTTTCTTT
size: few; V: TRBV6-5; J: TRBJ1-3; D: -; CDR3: CASSRVDEDSGNTIYF; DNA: TGTGCCAGCAGTCGGGTGGACGAAGACTCTGGAAACACCATATATTTT
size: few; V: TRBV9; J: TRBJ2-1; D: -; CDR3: CASSGRRQFF; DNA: TGTGCCAGCAGCGGGAGGAGACAGTTCTTC
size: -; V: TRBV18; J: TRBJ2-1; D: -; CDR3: CASSPRERHEQFF; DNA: TGTGCCAGCTCACCACGGGAGAGGCATGAGCAGTTCTTC
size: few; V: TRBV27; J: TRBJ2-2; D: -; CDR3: CASSNSGTYTGELFF; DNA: TGTGCCAGCAGTAATTCAGGGACCTACACCGGGGAGCTGTTTTTT
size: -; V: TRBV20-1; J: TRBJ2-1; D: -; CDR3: CSAAWWREEPYNEQFF; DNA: TGCAGTGCTGCGTGGTGGCGGGAAGAGCCCTACAATGAGCAGTTCTTC
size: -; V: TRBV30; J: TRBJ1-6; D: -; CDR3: CAWSVLQSGSYNSPLHF; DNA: TGCGCCTGGAGTGTACTGCAGTCTGGCTCCTATAATTCACCCCTCCACTTT
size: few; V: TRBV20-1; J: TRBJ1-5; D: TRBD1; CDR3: CSAEDPRGYYQPQHF; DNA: TGCAGTGCTGAAGACCCCAGGGGGTACTATCAGCCCCAGCATTTT
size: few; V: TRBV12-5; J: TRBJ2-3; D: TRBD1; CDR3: CASGGQGWPGTDTQYF; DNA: TGTGCTAGTGGGGGACAGGGATGGCCCGGGACAGATACGCAGTATTTT
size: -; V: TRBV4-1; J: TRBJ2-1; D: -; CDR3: CASSPPQGGYNEQFF; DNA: TGCGCCAGCAGCCCCCCTCAGGGGGGATACAATGAGCAGTTCTTC
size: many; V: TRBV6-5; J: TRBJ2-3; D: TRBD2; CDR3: CASSYAAGARFTDTQYF; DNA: TGTGCCAGCAGTTACGCGGCGGGAGCGAGATTCACAGATACGCAGTATTTT
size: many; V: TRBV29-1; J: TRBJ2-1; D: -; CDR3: CSVEVMGAYYNEQFF; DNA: TGCAGCGTTGAGGTAATGGGGGCGTACTACAATGAGCAGTTCTTC
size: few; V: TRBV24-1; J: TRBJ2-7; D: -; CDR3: CATSDLNRPYEQYF; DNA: TGTGCCACCAGTGATTTGAACCGTCCCTACGAGCAGTACTTC
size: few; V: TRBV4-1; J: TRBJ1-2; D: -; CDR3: CASSPIGEGNYGYTF; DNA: TGCGCCAGCAGCCCCATAGGCGAGGGAAACTATGGCTACACCTTC
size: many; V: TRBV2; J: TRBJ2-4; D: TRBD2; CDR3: CASSEAGGTNIQYF; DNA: TGTGCCAGCAGTGAAGCGGGAGGGACGAACATTCAGTACTTC
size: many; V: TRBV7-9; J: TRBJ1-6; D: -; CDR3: CASSLTEVRSPLHF; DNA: TGTGCCAGCAGCCTAACAGAGGTTCGGTCACCCCTCCACTTT
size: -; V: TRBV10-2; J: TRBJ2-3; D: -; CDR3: CASIIKGGVTDTQYF; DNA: TGCGCCAGCATAATTAAGGGGGGCGTTACAGATACGCAGTATTTT